The sequence of this T cell receptor beta chain was determined in a study of T cells in Graves' hyperthyroidism and ophthalmopathy. Points from the study as a whole: Ophthalmopathy was predicted by the model a median of 6.5 months ahead of onset.

Researchers amplified the TCR beta CDR3 regions from RNA transcripts. TCR CDR3 underwent first-round RT-PCR with the HTBI primer set. One entry per CDR3 protein, called by TCRdb with MiXCR from the multiplex PCR reads. This table has hundreds of thousands of distinct CDR3 sequences, around 22% appearing once. This clonotype was counted ten times or more. Its antigen is undetermined. Germline assignment: CDR1 KGHDR and CDR2 SFDVKD. Trimming left V 5 bases short and J 6 bases short, with 24 bases between. CDR3 length equals 18 residues. For the diagnoses, clinical symptoms, serum thyroxine and TRAb, thyroid ultrasound and orbital computed tomography were used.

This rearrangement joins TRBV24-1 to TRBJ2-2, with D perhaps TRBD2 (6 bases). Sequenced: blood. The source of this sequence is a woman younger than 45 with Graves' ophthalmopathy. CDR3 DNA: TGTGCCACCAGTGCTCAAACGGGACTCCCTCGGGGGTCCGGGGAGCTGTTTTTT. Encoded protein: CATSAQTGLPRGSGELFF.